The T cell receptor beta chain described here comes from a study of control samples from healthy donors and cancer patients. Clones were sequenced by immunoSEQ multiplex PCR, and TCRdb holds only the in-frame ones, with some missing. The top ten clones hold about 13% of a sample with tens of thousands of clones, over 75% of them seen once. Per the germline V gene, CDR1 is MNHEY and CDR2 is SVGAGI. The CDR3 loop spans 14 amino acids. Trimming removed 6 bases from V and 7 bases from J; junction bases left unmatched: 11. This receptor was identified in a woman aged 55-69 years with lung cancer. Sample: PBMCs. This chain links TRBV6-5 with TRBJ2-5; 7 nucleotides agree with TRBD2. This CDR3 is CASRSWEGRVTQYF. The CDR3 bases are TGTGCCAGCAGGTCGTGGGAGGGCCGGGTGACCCAGTACTTC.